The 21 T cell receptor beta chains given below trace back to one sample, sequenced in a study of post-analysis software for immune sequencing data. The library was made from cDNA and included unique molecular identifiers. MiXCR, applied by TCRdb to the PCR reads, yields one record per CDR3 protein. The sample yields under 200,000 distinct CDR3 sequences, roughly 40% seen once. Material: blood, obtained after autologous hematopoietic stem cell transplantation. Receptors originate from a girl between 10 and 17 years old with multiple sclerosis.

The chain employs TRBV27 and TRBJ2-3; 7 bases match TRBD1. CDR3 length: 15 amino acids. V was clipped by 3 bases and J by 2 bases; unmatched bases: 5. The germline gives CDR1 MNHEY, CDR2 SMNVEV (reference sequence). CDR3 loop: CASSFSGTATDTQYF. The CDR3 nucleotides read TGTGCCAGCAGTTTTTCCGGGACAGCCACAGATACGCAGTATTTT.

The J gene is TRBJ2-5, the V gene TRBV12-3 or TRBV12-4; 10 bases line up with TRBD2. This CDR3 has 15 residues. With 2 bases clipped from V and 5 bases from J, the junction kept 5 bases outside the gene matches. As DNA, the CDR3 is TGTGCCAGCAGTTTAAGCGCTAGCGGGAGTGAGACCCAGTACTTC. Translated: CASSLSASGSETQYF.

There are a few counts of this clonotype. This chain joins TRBV15 and TRBJ1-6, with D unclear. V lost 0 bases and J 7 bases, leaving 7 bases between the germline ends. CDR3 length: 14 amino acids. The germline V gene encodes CDR1 LNHNV and CDR2 YYDKDF (reference sequence). The CDR3 is CATSREYKNSPLHF. In DNA form, the CDR3 reads TGTGCCACCAGCAGAGAGTACAAAAATTCACCCCTCCACTTT.

This clonotype has only a few counts. The V call is TRBV7-2, the J call TRBJ2-1; D perhaps matches TRBD2 (6 bases). The CDR3 length is 17 residues. The germline gives CDR1 SGHTA, CDR2 FQGNSA. The V end lost 0 bases, the J end lost 9 bases, and 21 bases lay between the germline ends. The chain's CDR3 is CASSLAPLAQWQGEQFF. CDR3 coding DNA: TGTGCCAGCAGCTTAGCGCCCCTAGCGCAATGGCAGGGTGAGCAGTTCTTC. Using reference TRBV7-2 and TRBJ2-1 for the parts outside the CDR3, the full variable domain is GAGVSQSPSNKVTEKGKDVELRCDPISGHTALYWYRQSLGQGLEFLIYFQGNSAPDKSGLPSDRFSAERTGGSVSTLTIQRTQQEDSAVYLCASSLAPLAQWQGEQFFGPGTRLTVL.

The rearrangement uses TRBV10-3 and TRBJ2-3; TRBD1 aligns across 9 bases. The CDR3 has 13 residues. Per the germline V gene, CDR1 is ENHRY and CDR2 is SYGVKD. V dropped 11 bases and J dropped 3; count of bases not matched to a gene: 6. CDR3 nucleotides: TGTGCCGCGCGGACAGGGGCGACAGATACGCAGTATTTT. It yields the protein CAARTGATDTQYF.

J is TRBJ2-7 and V is TRBV20-1; D might be TRBD2 (6 bases). The CDR3 is made up of 15 amino acids. Germline values: CDR1 DFQATT, CDR2 SNEGSKA (reference sequence). The V end was cut by 4 bases, the J end by 2 bases, with 18 bases between. The CDR3 spells CSAKECGTNPYEQYF. CDR3 coding DNA: TGCAGTGCTAAAGAATGCGGGACGAATCCCTACGAGCAGTACTTC.

This clonotype appeared a single time. V usage is TRBV30 and J usage is TRBJ1-1; 8 bases are shared with TRBD1. CDR1 is GTSNPN and CDR2 is SVGIG in the germline V gene (reference sequence). Germline trimming cut 4 bases from V and 3 bases from J; bases unmatched to any gene: 10. This CDR3 contains 15 residues. The CDR3 DNA reads as TGTGCCTGGACCAAAGGACAGGGAGGGTACACTGAAGCTTTCTTT. This codes for CAWTKGQGGYTEAFF.

This clonotype was seen a handful of times. This sequence joins TRBV20-1 and TRBJ2-5, with TRBD2 matching 13 bases. Per the germline V gene, CDR1 is DFQATT and CDR2 is SNEGSKA (reference sequence). This CDR3 spans 16 amino acids. V shed 6 bases and J 5 bases; nucleotides not matched to a gene: 12. This CDR3 reads CSADPGLAGDRETQYF. The DNA of the CDR3 is TGCAGTGCCGACCCCGGACTAGCGGGAGATCGGGAGACCCAGTACTTC.

This clonotype was counted ten times or more. The gene calls are TRBV10-2 and TRBJ2-5; D unclear. Germline values: CDR1 WSHSY, CDR2 SAAADI. The length of the CDR3 is 12 residues. Trimming took off 1 base at V and 6 bases at J, with 6 bases between the two ends. CDR3 bases: TGCGCCAGCAGTGAGTTGGGGAAGACCCAGTACTTC. Its protein product is CASSELGKTQYF.

The table lists this clonotype with a few counts. This chain uses TRBV10-3 with TRBJ2-1; 13 bases line up with TRBD2. The CDR3 contains 13 residues. The germline V gene encodes CDR1 ENHRY and CDR2 SYGVKD. Trimming removed 10 bases from V and 8 bases from J; junction bases left unmatched: 5. In DNA, the CDR3 is TGTGCCACCGGGACTAGCGGGAATGATGAGCAGTTCTTC. Translating it yields CATGTSGNDEQFF.

This clonotype turned up a few times. This chain uses TRBV11-3 with TRBJ2-3; D gene unclear. The CDR3 has 15 amino acids. Germline CDR1 and CDR2: SGHNT and YENEEA. V lost 5 bases to trimming and J lost 0 bases, with 12 bases between them. This CDR3 reads CASSPGGGSTDTQYF. CDR3 in DNA: TGTGCCAGCAGCCCAGGCGGCGGAAGCACAGATACGCAGTATTTT. Full variable domain (remainder filled in from reference TRBV11-3 and TRBJ2-3): EAGVVQSPRYKIIEKKQPVAFWCNPISGHNTLYWYLQNLGQGPELLIRYENEEAVDDSQLPKDRFSAERLKGVDSTLKIQPAELGDSAVYLCASSPGGGSTDTQYFGPGTRLTVL.

This chain joins TRBV4-3 and TRBJ2-7; D may correspond to TRBD1 or TRBD2 (5 bases each). The CDR3 is 15 residues long. The germline V and J ends were trimmed by 2 bases and 2 bases, with 13 bases remaining between them. Germline V CDR1 and CDR2: LGHNA, YSLEER. This chain's CDR3 is CASSQTGTATYEQYF. DNA of the CDR3: TGCGCCAGCAGCCAAACCGGGACGGCGACCTACGAGCAGTACTTC.

The chain couples TRBV7-2 to TRBJ1-3; 11 positions match TRBD1. Unmatched junction bases numbered 3, after V lost 3 bases and J lost 2 bases. This CDR3 region has 16 residues. In germline, CDR1 is SGHTA, CDR2 FQGNSA. The CDR3 region has the DNA TGTGCCAGCAGCTTCGGACAGGGGGCGGCTGGAAACACCATATATTTT. It yields the protein CASSFGQGAAGNTIYF. Filled out from reference TRBV7-2 and TRBJ1-3, the complete variable domain reads GAGVSQSPSNKVTEKGKDVELRCDPISGHTALYWYRQSLGQGLEFLIYFQGNSAPDKSGLPSDRFSAERTGGSVSTLTIQRTQQEDSAVYLCASSFGQGAAGNTIYFGEGSWLTVV.

This clonotype was seen only a few times. The chain links TRBV27 to TRBJ2-5, with D possibly TRBD1 on 6 matching bases. Germline loops: CDR1 MNHEY, CDR2 SMNVEV (reference sequence). The CDR3 is 17 amino acids. The V end was cut by 4 bases, the J end by 4 bases, with 22 bases between. CDR3 coding DNA: TGTGCCAGCAGTTCACTAGTCAGGGGACCGGCGGGAGAGACCCAGTACTTC. It translates to CASSSLVRGPAGETQYF.

The rearrangement uses TRBV6-6 and TRBJ2-1, with TRBD1 matching 11 bases. The ends lost 6 bases at V and 3 bases at J; junction bases unmatched: 7. CDR1 and CDR2 (germline): MNHNY, SVGAGI (reference sequence). This CDR3 comprises 16 residues. The CDR3 nucleotides are TGTGCCAGCAGACCCCGGGACAGGGGGGACTACAATGAGCAGTTCTTC. Translating it yields CASRPRDRGDYNEQFF.

The chain uses TRBV5-6 and TRBJ1-5; TRBD1 matches at 9 bases. V shed 0 bases, J shed 3 bases, and the junction held 1 base outside the gene matches. The CDR3 length is 15 residues. CDR1 and CDR2 (germline): SGHDT, YYEEEE. Here the CDR3 DNA reads TGTGCCAGCAGCTTGGCACAGGGGGCCAATCAGCCCCAGCATTTT. It translates to CASSLAQGANQPQHF.

The V call is TRBV9, the J call TRBJ2-7, with 8 positions matching TRBD2. Germline V gene data show CDR1 as SGDLS and CDR2 as YYNGEE. The CDR3 covers 16 residues. The trim removed 4 bases at V and 5 bases at J, leaving 14 bases unmatched. CDR3 in amino acids: CASSHSLAGSPHEQYF. The CDR3 DNA reads as TGTGCCAGCAGCCACTCCTTAGCGGGATCGCCCCACGAGCAGTACTTC.

The chain has TRBV12-3 or TRBV12-4 and TRBJ2-5, with 7 bases matching TRBD1. CDR3 length: 16 residues. V gave up 4 bases and J gave up 0 bases; unmatched junction bases: 8. CDR3 residues: CASSSGTAWYQETQYF. In nucleotides, the CDR3 is TGTGCCAGCAGTTCAGGGACAGCGTGGTACCAAGAGACCCAGTACTTC.

The J gene is TRBJ2-7, the V gene TRBV7-8; 9 bases line up with TRBD1. CDR1 SGHVS and CDR2 FQNEAQ come from the germline V gene. This CDR3 has 15 amino acids. The V and J ends lost 5 bases and 3 bases, in that order; junction bases with no gene match: 8. CDR3 region: CASSPRWDRDYEQYF. The CDR3 nucleotides are TGTGCCAGCAGCCCCCGGTGGGACAGGGACTACGAGCAGTACTTC. The whole variable domain, remainder taken from reference TRBV7-8 and TRBJ2-7, is GAGVSQSPRYKVAKRGQDVALRCDPISGHVSLFWYQQALGQGPEFLTYFQNEAQLDKSGLPSDRFFAERPEGSVSTLKIQRTQQEDSAVYLCASSPRWDRDYEQYFGPGTRLTVT.

This clonotype appeared a few times. The rearrangement links TRBV12-3 or TRBV12-4 to TRBJ2-7, with D possibly being TRBD1 (6 bases). The CDR3 totals 14 residues. With 1 base removed from V and 2 bases from J, the gap between germline ends came to 9 bases. Written as DNA, the CDR3 is TGTGCCAGCAGTTTAGGCAGGGGAGCCTACGAGCAGTACTTC. It translates to CASSLGRGAYEQYF.

This clonotype has a handful of counts. The chain is built from TRBV12-3 or TRBV12-4 and TRBJ2-5; D gene uncertain. The CDR3 has 12 residues. The germline V and J ends were trimmed by 6 bases and 3 bases, with 8 bases remaining between them. CDR3 sequence (DNA): TGTGCCAGCAGCGCGGAAAAAGAGACCCAGTACTTC. This sequence encodes CASSAEKETQYF.